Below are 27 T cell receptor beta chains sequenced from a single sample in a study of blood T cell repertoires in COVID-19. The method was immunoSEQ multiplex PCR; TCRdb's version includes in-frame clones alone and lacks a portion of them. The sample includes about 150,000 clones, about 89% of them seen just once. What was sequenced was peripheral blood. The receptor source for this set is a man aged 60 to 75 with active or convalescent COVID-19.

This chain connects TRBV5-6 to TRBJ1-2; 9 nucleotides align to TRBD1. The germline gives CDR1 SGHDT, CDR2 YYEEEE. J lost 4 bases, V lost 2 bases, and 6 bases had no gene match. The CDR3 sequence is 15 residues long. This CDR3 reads CASSFRDRAGYGYTF. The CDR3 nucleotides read TGTGCCAGCAGCTTCCGGGACAGGGCGGGCTATGGCTACACCTTC.

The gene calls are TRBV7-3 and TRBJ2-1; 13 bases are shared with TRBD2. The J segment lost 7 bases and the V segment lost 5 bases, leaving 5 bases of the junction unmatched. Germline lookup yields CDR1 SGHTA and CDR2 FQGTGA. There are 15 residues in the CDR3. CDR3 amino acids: CASSPGLAGENEQFF. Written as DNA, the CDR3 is TGTGCCAGCAGCCCCGGACTAGCGGGGGAAAATGAGCAGTTCTTC.

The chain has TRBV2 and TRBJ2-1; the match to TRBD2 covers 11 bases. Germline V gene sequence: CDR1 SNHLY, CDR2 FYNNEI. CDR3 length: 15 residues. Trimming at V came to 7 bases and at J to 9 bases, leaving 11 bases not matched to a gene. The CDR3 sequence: CASNLLAGAPAEQFF. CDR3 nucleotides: TGTGCCAGCAATCTACTAGCGGGGGCCCCGGCTGAGCAGTTCTTC.

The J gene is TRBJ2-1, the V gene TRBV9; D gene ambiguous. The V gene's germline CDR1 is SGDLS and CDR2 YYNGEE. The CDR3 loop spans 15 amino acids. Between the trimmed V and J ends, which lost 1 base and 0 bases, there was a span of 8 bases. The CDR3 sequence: CASSVQVSSYNEQFF. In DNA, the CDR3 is TGTGCCAGCAGCGTACAGGTCAGCTCCTACAATGAGCAGTTCTTC. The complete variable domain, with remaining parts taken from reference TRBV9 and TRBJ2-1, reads DSGVTQTPKHLITATGQRVTLRCSPRSGDLSVYWYQQSLDQGLQFLIQYYNGEERAKGNILERFSAQQFPDLHSELNLSSLELGDSALYFCASSVQVSSYNEQFFGPGTRLTVL.

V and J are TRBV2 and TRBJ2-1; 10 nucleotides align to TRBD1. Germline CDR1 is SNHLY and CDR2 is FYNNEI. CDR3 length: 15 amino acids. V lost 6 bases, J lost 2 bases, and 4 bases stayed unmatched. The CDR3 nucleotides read TGTGCCAGCAGGGGAGGACAGGGGGCCTACAATGAGCAGTTCTTC. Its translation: CASRGGQGAYNEQFF. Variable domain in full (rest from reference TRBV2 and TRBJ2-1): EPEVTQTPSHQVTQMGQEVILRCVPISNHLYFYWYRQILGQKVEFLVSFYNNEISEKSEIFDDQFSVERPDGSNFTLKIRSTKLEDSAMYFCASRGGQGAYNEQFFGPGTRLTVL.

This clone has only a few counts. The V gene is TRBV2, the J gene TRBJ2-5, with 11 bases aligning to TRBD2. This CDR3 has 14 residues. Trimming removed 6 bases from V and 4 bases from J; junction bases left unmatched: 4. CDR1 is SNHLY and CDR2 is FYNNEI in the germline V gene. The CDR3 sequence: CASRLAGAVETQYF. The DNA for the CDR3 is TGTGCCAGCAGACTAGCGGGGGCGGTAGAGACCCAGTACTTC.

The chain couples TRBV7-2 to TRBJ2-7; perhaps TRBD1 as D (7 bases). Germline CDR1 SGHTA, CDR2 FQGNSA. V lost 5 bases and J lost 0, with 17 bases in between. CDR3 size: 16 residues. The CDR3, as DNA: TGTGCCAGCAGCCTCTACAGGGGACTTCGCTCCTACGAGCAGTACTTC. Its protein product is CASSLYRGLRSYEQYF.

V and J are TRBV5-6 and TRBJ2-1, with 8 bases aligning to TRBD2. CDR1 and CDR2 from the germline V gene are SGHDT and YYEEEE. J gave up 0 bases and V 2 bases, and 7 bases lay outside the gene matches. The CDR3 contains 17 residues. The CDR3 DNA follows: TGTGCCAGCAGCTTTAGGGGAAGCGGGAGCTCCTACAATGAGCAGTTCTTC. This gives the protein CASSFRGSGSSYNEQFF. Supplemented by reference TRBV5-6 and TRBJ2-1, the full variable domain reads DAGVTQSPTHLIKTRGQQVTLRCSPKSGHDTVSWYQQALGQGPQFIFQYYEEEERQRGNFPDRFSGHQFPNYSSELNVNALLLGDSALYLCASSFRGSGSSYNEQFFGPGTRLTVL.

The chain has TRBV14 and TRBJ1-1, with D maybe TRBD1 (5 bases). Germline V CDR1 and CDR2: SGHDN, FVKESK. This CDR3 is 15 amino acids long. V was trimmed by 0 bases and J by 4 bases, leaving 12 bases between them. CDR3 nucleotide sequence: TGTGCCAGCAGCCAAGATCTTGGCAGGGTCACTGAAGCTTTCTTT. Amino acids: CASSQDLGRVTEAFF.

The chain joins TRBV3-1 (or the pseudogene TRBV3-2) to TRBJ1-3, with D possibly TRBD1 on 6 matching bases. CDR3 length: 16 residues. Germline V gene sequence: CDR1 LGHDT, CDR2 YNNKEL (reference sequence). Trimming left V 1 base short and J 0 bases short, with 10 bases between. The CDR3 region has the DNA TGTGCCAGCAGCCAAGTTGGGGGCAACTCTGGAAACACCATATATTTT. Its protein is CASSQVGGNSGNTIYF.

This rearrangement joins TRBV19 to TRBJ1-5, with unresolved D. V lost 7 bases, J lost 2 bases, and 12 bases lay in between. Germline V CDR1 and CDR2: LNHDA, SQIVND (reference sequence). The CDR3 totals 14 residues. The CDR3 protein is CASTPWEGNQPQHF. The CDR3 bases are TGTGCCAGTACCCCGTGGGAGGGCAATCAGCCCCAGCATTTT.

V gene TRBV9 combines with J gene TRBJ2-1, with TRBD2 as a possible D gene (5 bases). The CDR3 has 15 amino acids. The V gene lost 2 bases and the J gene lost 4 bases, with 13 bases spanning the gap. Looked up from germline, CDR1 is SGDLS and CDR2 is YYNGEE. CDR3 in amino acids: CASSVDGADYNEQFF. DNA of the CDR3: TGTGCCAGCAGCGTGGACGGAGCGGATTACAATGAGCAGTTCTTC. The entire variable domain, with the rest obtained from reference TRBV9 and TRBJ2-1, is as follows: DSGVTQTPKHLITATGQRVTLRCSPRSGDLSVYWYQQSLDQGLQFLIQYYNGEERAKGNILERFSAQQFPDLHSELNLSSLELGDSALYFCASSVDGADYNEQFFGPGTRLTVL.

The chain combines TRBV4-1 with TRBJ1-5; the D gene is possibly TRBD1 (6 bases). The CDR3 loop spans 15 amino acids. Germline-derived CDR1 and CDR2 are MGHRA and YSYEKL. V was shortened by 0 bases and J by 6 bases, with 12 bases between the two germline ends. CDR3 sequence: CASSQDYRASQPQHF. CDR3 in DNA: TGCGCCAGCAGCCAAGACTACAGGGCGAGTCAGCCCCAGCATTTT.

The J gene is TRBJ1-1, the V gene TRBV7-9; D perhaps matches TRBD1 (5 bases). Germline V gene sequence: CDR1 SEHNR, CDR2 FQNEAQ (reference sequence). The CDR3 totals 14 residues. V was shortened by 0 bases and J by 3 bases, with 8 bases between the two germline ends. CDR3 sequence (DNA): TGTGCCAGCAGCTTAGCTGCGGGGGACACTGAAGCTTTCTTT. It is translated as CASSLAAGDTEAFF.

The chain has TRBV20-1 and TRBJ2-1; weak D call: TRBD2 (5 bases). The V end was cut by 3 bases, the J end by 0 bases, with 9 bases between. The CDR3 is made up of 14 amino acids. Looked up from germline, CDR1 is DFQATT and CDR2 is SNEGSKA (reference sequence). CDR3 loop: CSASEGDSYNEQFF. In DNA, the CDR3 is TGCAGTGCTAGTGAGGGAGACTCCTACAATGAGCAGTTCTTC.

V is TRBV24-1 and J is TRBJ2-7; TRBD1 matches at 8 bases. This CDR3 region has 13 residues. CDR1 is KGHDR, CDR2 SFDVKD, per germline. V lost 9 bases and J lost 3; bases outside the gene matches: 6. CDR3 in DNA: TGTGCCACCGCAGGGGGCCCAGACTACGAGCAGTACTTC. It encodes CATAGGPDYEQYF.

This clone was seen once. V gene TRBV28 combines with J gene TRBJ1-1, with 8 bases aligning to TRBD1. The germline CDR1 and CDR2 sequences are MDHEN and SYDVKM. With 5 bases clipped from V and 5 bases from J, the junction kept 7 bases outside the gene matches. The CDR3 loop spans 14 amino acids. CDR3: CASSVTGGRTEAFF. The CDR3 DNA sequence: TGTGCCAGCAGTGTCACAGGGGGGAGAACTGAAGCTTTCTTT.

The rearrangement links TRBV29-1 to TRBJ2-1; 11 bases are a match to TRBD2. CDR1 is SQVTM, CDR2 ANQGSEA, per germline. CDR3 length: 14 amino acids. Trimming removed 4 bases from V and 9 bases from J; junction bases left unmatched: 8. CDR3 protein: CSVGGLAAGSEQFF. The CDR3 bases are TGCAGCGTTGGGGGACTAGCGGCGGGGAGTGAGCAGTTCTTC.

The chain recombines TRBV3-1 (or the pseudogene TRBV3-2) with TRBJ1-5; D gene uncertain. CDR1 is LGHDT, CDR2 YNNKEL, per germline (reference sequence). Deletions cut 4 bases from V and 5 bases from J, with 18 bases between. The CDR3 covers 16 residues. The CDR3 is CASSLGGQAWDQPQHF. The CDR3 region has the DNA TGTGCCAGCAGCCTGGGTGGGCAGGCCTGGGATCAGCCCCAGCATTTT.

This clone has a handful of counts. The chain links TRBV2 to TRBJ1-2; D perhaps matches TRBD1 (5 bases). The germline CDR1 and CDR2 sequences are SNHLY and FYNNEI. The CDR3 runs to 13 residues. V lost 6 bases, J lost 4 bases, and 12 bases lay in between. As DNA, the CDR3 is TGTGCCAGCAGAGCTACAGGCTCCTATGGCTACACCTTC. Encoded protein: CASRATGSYGYTF.

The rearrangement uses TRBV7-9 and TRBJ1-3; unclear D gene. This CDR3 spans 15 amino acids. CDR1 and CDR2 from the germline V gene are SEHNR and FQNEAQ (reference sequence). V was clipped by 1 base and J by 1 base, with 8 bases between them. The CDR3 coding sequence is TGTGCCAGCAGCTTAGAATTGGAGTCTGGAAACACCATATATTTT. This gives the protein CASSLELESGNTIYF.

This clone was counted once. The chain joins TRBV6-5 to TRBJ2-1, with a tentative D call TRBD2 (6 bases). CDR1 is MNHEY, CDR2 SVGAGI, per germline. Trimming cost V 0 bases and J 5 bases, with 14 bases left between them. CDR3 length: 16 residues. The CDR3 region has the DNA TGTGCCAGCAGTTACTCAGCAGGGAGGTTTGACAATGAGCAGTTCTTC. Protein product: CASSYSAGRFDNEQFF.

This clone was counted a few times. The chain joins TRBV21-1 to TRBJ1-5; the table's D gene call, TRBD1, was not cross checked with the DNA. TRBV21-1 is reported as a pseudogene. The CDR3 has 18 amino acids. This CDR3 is CASSKGWYGAVRRQPQHF. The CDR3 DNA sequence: TGTGCCAGCAGCAAAGGATGGTATGGGGCGGTCCGTCGTCAGCCCCAGCATTTT.

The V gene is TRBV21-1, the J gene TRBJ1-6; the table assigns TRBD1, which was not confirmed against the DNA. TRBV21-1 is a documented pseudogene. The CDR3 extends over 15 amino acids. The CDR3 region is CASSKTGGYNSPLHF. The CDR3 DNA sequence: TGTGCCAGCAGCAAGACAGGGGGCTATAATTCACCCCTCCACTTT.

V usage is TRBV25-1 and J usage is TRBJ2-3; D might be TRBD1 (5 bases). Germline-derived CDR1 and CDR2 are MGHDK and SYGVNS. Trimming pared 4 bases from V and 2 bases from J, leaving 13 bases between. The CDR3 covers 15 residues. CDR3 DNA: TGTGCCAGCAGTGCCTCACAGGTTCACACAGATACGCAGTATTTT. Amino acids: CASSASQVHTDTQYF.

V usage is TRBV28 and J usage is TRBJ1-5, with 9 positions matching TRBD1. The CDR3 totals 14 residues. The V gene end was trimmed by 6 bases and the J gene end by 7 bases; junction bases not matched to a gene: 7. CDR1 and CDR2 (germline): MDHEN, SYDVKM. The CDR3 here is CASSRGGQGQPQHF. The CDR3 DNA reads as TGTGCCAGCAGCCGCGGGGGACAGGGACAGCCCCAGCATTTT.

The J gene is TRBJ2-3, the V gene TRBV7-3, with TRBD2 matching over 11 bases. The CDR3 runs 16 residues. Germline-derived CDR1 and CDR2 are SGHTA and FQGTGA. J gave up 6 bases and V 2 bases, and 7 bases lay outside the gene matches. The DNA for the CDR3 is TGTGCCAGCAGCTTAGGGCTAGCGGGGGGATCGGATACGCAGTATTTT. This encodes CASSLGLAGGSDTQYF.